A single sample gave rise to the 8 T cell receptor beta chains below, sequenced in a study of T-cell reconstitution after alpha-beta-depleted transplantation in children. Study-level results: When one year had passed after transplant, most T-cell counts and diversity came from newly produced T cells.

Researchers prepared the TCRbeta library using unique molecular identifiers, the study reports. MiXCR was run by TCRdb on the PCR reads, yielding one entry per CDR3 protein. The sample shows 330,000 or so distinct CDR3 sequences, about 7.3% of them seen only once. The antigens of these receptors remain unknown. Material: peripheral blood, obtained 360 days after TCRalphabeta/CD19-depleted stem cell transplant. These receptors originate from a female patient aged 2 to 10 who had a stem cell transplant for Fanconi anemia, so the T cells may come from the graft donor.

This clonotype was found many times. The CDR3 DNA reads as TGTGCCAGCAGCCGGAGCGGGGGACTACAAGAGACCCAGTACTTC. Its translation is CASSRSGGLQETQYF. The chain is built from TRBV5-8 and TRBJ2-5; TRBD2 aligns across 8 bases. The germline V gene has CDR1 SGHTS and CDR2 YDEGEE. The CDR3 totals 15 residues. The trim removed 4 bases at V and 2 bases at J, leaving 7 bases unmatched.

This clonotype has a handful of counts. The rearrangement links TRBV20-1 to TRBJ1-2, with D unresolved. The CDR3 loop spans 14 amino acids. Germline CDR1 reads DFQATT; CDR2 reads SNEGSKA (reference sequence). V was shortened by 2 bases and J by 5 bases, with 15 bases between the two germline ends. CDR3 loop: CSARPTGPSYGYTF. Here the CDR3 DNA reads TGCAGTGCTAGACCAACCGGGCCCTCTTATGGCTACACCTTC.

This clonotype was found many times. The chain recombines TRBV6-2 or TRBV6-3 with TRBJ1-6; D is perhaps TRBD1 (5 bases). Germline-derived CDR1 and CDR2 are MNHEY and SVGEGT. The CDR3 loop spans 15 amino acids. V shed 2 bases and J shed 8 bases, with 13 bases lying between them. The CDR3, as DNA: TGTGCCAGCAGTTACCCCACCGGGGCTCATTCACCCCTCCACTTT. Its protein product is CASSYPTGAHSPLHF.

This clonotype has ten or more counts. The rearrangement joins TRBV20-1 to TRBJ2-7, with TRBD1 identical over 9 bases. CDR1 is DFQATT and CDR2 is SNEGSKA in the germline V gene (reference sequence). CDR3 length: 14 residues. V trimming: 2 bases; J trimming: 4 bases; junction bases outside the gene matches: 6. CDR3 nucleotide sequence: TGCAGTGCTAGAAACCGGGACAGGGTTTACGAGCAGTACTTC. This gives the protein CSARNRDRVYEQYF.

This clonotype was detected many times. The CDR3 DNA reads as TGTGCCAGCAGTCGATGGGCCGCGGGGGACACTGAAGCTTTCTTT. Translated: CASSRWAAGDTEAFF. The V call is TRBV28, the J call TRBJ1-1; tentatively, D is TRBD1 (5 bases). Germline V gives CDR1 MDHEN, CDR2 SYDVKM. Trimming cost V 5 bases and J 3 bases, with 16 bases left between them. The CDR3 is 15 residues long. The whole variable domain, filled in from reference TRBV28 and TRBJ1-1, reads DVKVTQSSRYLVKRTGEKVFLECVQDMDHENMFWYRQDPGLGLRLIYFSYDVKMKEKGDIPEGYSVSREKKERFSLILESASTNQTSMYLCASSRWAAGDTEAFFGQGTRLTVV.

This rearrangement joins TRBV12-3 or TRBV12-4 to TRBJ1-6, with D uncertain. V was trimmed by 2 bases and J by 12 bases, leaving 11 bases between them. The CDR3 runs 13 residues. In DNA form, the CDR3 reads TGTGCCAGCAGTTTAACCGGGATCGGACCCCTCCACTTT. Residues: CASSLTGIGPLHF.

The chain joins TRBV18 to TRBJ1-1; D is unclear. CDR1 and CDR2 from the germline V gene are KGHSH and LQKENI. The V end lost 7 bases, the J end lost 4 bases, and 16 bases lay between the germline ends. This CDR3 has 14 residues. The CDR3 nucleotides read TGTGCCAGCTTCTCCCCTGGGGTGGGCACTGAAGCTTTCTTT. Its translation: CASFSPGVGTEAFF.

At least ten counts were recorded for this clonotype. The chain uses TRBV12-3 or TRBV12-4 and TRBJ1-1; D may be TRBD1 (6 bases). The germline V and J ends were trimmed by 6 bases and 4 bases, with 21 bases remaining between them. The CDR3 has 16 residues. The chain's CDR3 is CASSPQMGGGSTEAFF. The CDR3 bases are TGTGCCAGCAGCCCTCAAATGGGGGGCGGGAGCACTGAAGCTTTCTTT.